Shown below are 15 T cell receptor beta chains from a single sample sequenced in a study of shared clonotypes between healthy human individuals. TCRdb's copy holds only in-frame clones and misses some; the assay was immunoSEQ multiplex PCR. The sample lists approximately 980,000 clones; 70% to 85% were seen once. The sequencing sample was made of memory CD4+ T cells sorted from blood. As for subset: CD45RA-negative fraction. These receptors all stem from a man between 18 and 35 years old in good health.

The V and J genes are TRBV7-2 and TRBJ1-1; D gene ambiguous. CDR1 and CDR2 from the germline V gene are SGHTA and FQGNSA. The CDR3 covers 14 residues. Trimming removed 6 bases at V and 0 bases at J, with 11 bases between. The chain's CDR3 is CASRPDPMNTEAFF. Here the CDR3 DNA reads TGTGCCAGCAGGCCGGATCCGATGAACACTGAAGCTTTCTTT.

V is TRBV5-1 and J is TRBJ1-1, with 9 bases identical to TRBD1. The junction had 4 bases not matched to a gene; V was cut back by 0 bases and J by 1 base. The germline V gene encodes CDR1 SGHRS and CDR2 YFSETQ. The CDR3 runs to 16 residues. CDR3 sequence (DNA): TGCGCCAGCAGCTTGGCCATGGGACAGGGGAACACTGAAGCTTTCTTT. It translates to CASSLAMGQGNTEAFF.

The chain combines TRBV30 with TRBJ1-2; weak D call: TRBD1 (6 bases). CDR3 length: 12 amino acids. The ends were cut back, 8 bases at V and 2 bases at J, with 12 bases in the middle. The V gene's germline CDR1 is GTSNPN and CDR2 SVGIG (reference sequence). CDR3 in DNA: TGTGCCCGTGAGGGACACAACTATGGCTACACCTTC. This encodes CAREGHNYGYTF.

This clone has just a few counts. The V call is TRBV29-1, the J call TRBJ1-1; 7 bases map to TRBD1. Germline-derived CDR1 and CDR2 are SQVTM and ANQGSEA. The CDR3 consists of 12 residues. The junction had 3 bases not matched to a gene; V was cut back by 6 bases and J by 2 bases. The CDR3 DNA reads TGCAGCGTCAACAGGGGTAACACTGAAGCTTTCTTT. Its protein product is CSVNRGNTEAFF.

This rearrangement joins TRBV27 to TRBJ1-2; D gene unclear. There are 13 residues in the CDR3. With 3 bases removed from V and 8 bases from J, the gap between germline ends came to 13 bases. The germline V gene has CDR1 MNHEY and CDR2 SMNVEV (reference sequence). The CDR3 bases are TGTGCCAGCAGTTTTCAAGGAGGGTCCGGCTACACCTTC. It yields the protein CASSFQGGSGYTF.

The genes are TRBV9 and TRBJ1-6; D is ambiguous. This CDR3 spans 17 amino acids. Trimming took off 0 bases at V and 0 bases at J, with 10 bases between the two ends. From germline, CDR1 is SGDLS and CDR2 YYNGEE. CDR3 in amino acids: CASSVEGRTSYNSPLHF. CDR3 sequence (DNA): TGTGCCAGCAGCGTAGAGGGCAGGACCTCCTATAATTCACCCCTCCACTTT.

Comments on this clone: One junction end disagrees with the germline gene, perhaps due to a read error. This CDR3 is also generated by other DNA sequences in the sample. The chain couples TRBV18 to TRBJ1-5; 9 bases match TRBD1. Germline CDR1 is KGHSH and CDR2 is LQKENI. There are 16 residues in the CDR3. The CDR3 loop reads CASSPQGAGSNQPQHF. CDR3 nucleotides: TGTGCCAGTTCACCACAGGGGGCCGGGAGCAATCAGCCCCAGCATTTT.

The chain is built from TRBV9 and TRBJ1-4; weak D call: TRBD1 (6 bases). V lost 3 bases to trimming and J lost 2 bases, with 11 bases between them. This CDR3 has 15 residues. From germline, CDR1 is SGDLS and CDR2 YYNGEE. Written as DNA, the CDR3 is TGTGCCAGCAGCGGGACTGGGGGCACTAATGAAAAACTGTTTTTT. It is translated as CASSGTGGTNEKLFF.

V is TRBV5-8 and J is TRBJ2-5; weak D call: TRBD2 (5 bases). The germline gives CDR1 SGHTS, CDR2 YDEGEE. The CDR3 contains 16 residues. Between the trimmed V and J ends, which lost 4 bases and 5 bases, there was a span of 21 bases. CDR3 bases: TGTGCCAGCAGCCTGGGAAGGAATAAACGCGGGGAGACCCAGTACTTC. It yields the protein CASSLGRNKRGETQYF. The full variable domain, rest sourced from reference TRBV5-8 and TRBJ2-5, is EAGVTQSPTHLIKTRGQQATLRCSPISGHTSVYWYQQALGLGLQFLLWYDEGEERNRGNFPPRFSGRQFPNYSSELNVNALELEDSALYLCASSLGRNKRGETQYFGPGTRLLVL.

The chain links TRBV30 to TRBJ2-7; D not certain. Per the germline V gene, CDR1 is GTSNPN and CDR2 is SVGIG (reference sequence). The CDR3 loop spans 12 amino acids. V gave up 1 base and J gave up 2 bases, with 6 bases separating them. CDR3 sequence reads: CAWSGPAYEQYF. DNA of the CDR3: TGTGCCTGGAGTGGTCCAGCCTACGAGCAGTACTTC.

The chain carries TRBV2 and TRBJ2-5; 8 bases are a match to TRBD2. CDR1 is SNHLY, CDR2 FYNNEI, per germline. V dropped 6 bases and J dropped 4; count of bases not matched to a gene: 4. There are 13 residues in the CDR3. The CDR3, as DNA: TGTGCCAGCAGCGGGACTAGGAGAGAGACCCAGTACTTC. Translation gives CASSGTRRETQYF.

J is TRBJ2-3 and V is TRBV6-1; TRBD2 matches 9 bases. V shed 6 bases, J shed 2 bases, and the junction held 6 bases outside the gene matches. The CDR3 is made up of 15 amino acids. Germline CDR1 reads MNHNS; CDR2 reads SASEGT. The chain's CDR3 is CASSLRLADTDTQYF. DNA of the CDR3: TGTGCCAGCAGCCTCAGACTAGCGGACACAGATACGCAGTATTTT.

This clone was observed a handful of times. This rearrangement joins TRBV7-2 to TRBJ1-6; perhaps TRBD1 as D (5 bases). The CDR3 extends over 14 amino acids. Looked up from germline, CDR1 is SGHTA and CDR2 is FQGNSA. V was cut by 3 bases and J by 7 bases, with 10 bases left in between. The CDR3 reads CASSFTSGNSPLHF. The DNA of the CDR3 is TGTGCCAGCAGCTTCACGTCAGGGAATTCACCCCTCCACTTT.

This clone occurred a few times. V gene TRBV10-3 combines with J gene TRBJ1-1; TRBD1 might be the D (5 bases). The V and J ends lost 6 bases and 7 bases respectively, with 12 bases between them. This CDR3 region has 12 residues. From germline, CDR1 is ENHRY and CDR2 SYGVKD. CDR3 residues: CAIRDRDREAFF. CDR3 bases: TGTGCCATCAGGGACCGGGACCGTGAAGCTTTCTTT.

CDR3 DNA sequence: TGTGCCAGCAAGACAGGGGGAGGTAATAACTATGGCTACACCTTC. Encoded protein: CASKTGGGNNYGYTF. The chain combines TRBV27 with TRBJ1-2; 9 bases align to TRBD1. The V gene end was trimmed by 7 bases and the J gene end by 1 base; junction bases not matched to a gene: 7. The CDR3 length is 15 residues. Germline loops: CDR1 MNHEY, CDR2 SMNVEV (reference sequence).